These 21 T cell receptor beta chains came from one sample sequenced in a study of T cell repertoires in cytomegalovirus infection. TCRdb analysed the reads with MiXCR anew, one entry per CDR3 protein. Among 140,000 to 150,000 distinct CDR3 sequences listed, more than 30% were seen once. No antigen is known for these receptors. Sequencing used CD8+ T cells from cultured PBMCs, obtained from culture after CMV antigen stimulation. All receptors derive from a human donor in good health (CMV status not recorded). Some clones in this sample may be carry-over from other donors' samples.

This clonotype was picked up a small number of times. The rearrangement uses TRBV5-4 and TRBJ1-2, with D unresolved. The V end was cut by 4 bases, the J end by 3 bases, with 4 bases between. This CDR3 is 11 amino acids long. Looked up from germline, CDR1 is SGHNT and CDR2 is YYREEE (reference sequence). CDR3 loop: CASSTHYGYTF. CDR3 DNA sequence: TGTGCCAGCAGCACACACTATGGCTACACCTTC.

This clonotype was seen only once. The J gene is TRBJ1-1, the V gene TRBV10-3; 7 bases fit TRBD1. The CDR3 is 14 residues long. V was pared by 10 bases and J by 0 bases, with 8 bases of the junction left unmatched. Per the germline V gene, CDR1 is ENHRY and CDR2 is SYGVKD. CDR3 loop: CATLQGRMNTEAFF. The CDR3 DNA reads TGTGCCACCCTACAGGGGAGAATGAACACTGAAGCTTTCTTT.

A few counts support this clonotype. The rearrangement joins TRBV7-9 to TRBJ2-1; TRBD1 might be the D (5 bases). The CDR3 is 16 amino acids. Trimming stripped 5 bases from V and 0 bases from J, with 14 bases between. Germline-derived CDR1 and CDR2 are SEHNR and FQNEAQ (reference sequence). This chain's CDR3 is CASSPPWGLSYNEQFF. CDR3 sequence (DNA): TGTGCCAGCAGCCCCCCCTGGGGCCTCTCCTACAATGAGCAGTTCTTC.

This sequence joins TRBV9 and TRBJ2-1; D not certain. The V gene lost 0 bases and the J gene lost 8 bases, with 9 bases spanning the gap. Germline V CDR1 and CDR2: SGDLS, YYNGEE. CDR3 length: 13 residues. In nucleotides, the CDR3 is TGTGCCAGCAGCGTAGCGTTTAGGGATGAGCAGTTCTTC. It encodes CASSVAFRDEQFF.

Only a few counts were recorded for this clonotype. The genes are TRBV7-9 and TRBJ2-3, with D perhaps TRBD1 (6 bases). The CDR3 totals 14 residues. CDR1 and CDR2 (germline): SEHNR, FQNEAQ (reference sequence). V was pared by 5 bases and J by 4 bases, with 13 bases between. The CDR3 spells CASSHKQGPDTQYF. DNA for the CDR3: TGTGCCAGCAGCCACAAACAGGGTCCAGATACGCAGTATTTT.

The J gene is TRBJ2-7, the V gene TRBV27, with 9 bases identical to TRBD1. The J segment lost 3 bases and the V segment lost 6 bases, leaving 3 bases of the junction unmatched. Germline V lookup: CDR1 MNHEY, CDR2 SMNVEV (reference sequence). The CDR3 has 13 amino acids. The CDR3 DNA follows: TGTGCCAGCAGCCGGACAGGGGACTACGAGCAGTACTTC. It is translated as CASSRTGDYEQYF.

This clonotype was seen a few times. The chain combines TRBV27 with TRBJ2-7; the match to TRBD1 covers 7 bases. The length of the CDR3 is 15 residues. Trimming cost V 5 bases and J 3 bases; bases outside gene matches: 10. The germline V gene encodes CDR1 MNHEY and CDR2 SMNVEV (reference sequence). The CDR3 sequence is CASSLQGSGYYEQYF. The CDR3 coding sequence is TGTGCCAGCAGTCTACAGGGGAGCGGTTACTACGAGCAGTACTTC.

The chain combines TRBV27 with TRBJ2-3, with 8 positions matching TRBD2. The CDR3 length is 14 residues. The V gene end was trimmed by 4 bases and the J gene end by 1 base; junction bases not matched to a gene: 1. Germline lookup yields CDR1 MNHEY and CDR2 SMNVEV (reference sequence). CDR3 in amino acids: CASSSRGGTDTQYF. Here the CDR3 DNA reads TGTGCCAGCAGTTCGCGGGGGGGCACAGATACGCAGTATTTT.

The sample holds a few counts of this clonotype. The chain uses TRBV4-2 and TRBJ1-1; the match to TRBD1 covers 9 bases. This CDR3 is 16 amino acids long. J gave up 5 bases and V 0 bases, and 7 bases lay outside the gene matches. CDR1 is LGHNA and CDR2 is YNFKEQ in the germline V gene. As DNA, the CDR3 is TGTGCCAGCAGCCAAGATAATACAGGGGGCTCTACTGAAGCTTTCTTT. It translates to CASSQDNTGGSTEAFF.

This clonotype was seen only a few times. V gene TRBV7-9 combines with J gene TRBJ2-1, with TRBD1 matching over 8 bases. The CDR3 is 13 amino acids. The V and J ends lost 3 bases and 9 bases, in that order; junction bases with no gene match: 4. Germline V lookup: CDR1 SEHNR, CDR2 FQNEAQ (reference sequence). CDR3 in amino acids: CASSLGQAPEQFF. In DNA form, the CDR3 reads TGTGCCAGCAGCTTGGGACAGGCCCCTGAGCAGTTCTTC.

This rearrangement joins TRBV7-9 to TRBJ2-5, with 11 bases fitting TRBD2. V shed 5 bases, J shed 2 bases, and the junction held 7 bases outside the gene matches. In germline, CDR1 is SEHNR, CDR2 FQNEAQ (reference sequence). The CDR3 length is 16 residues. The CDR3 loop reads CASSPATSGDQETQYF. In DNA, the CDR3 is TGTGCCAGCAGCCCGGCGACTAGCGGGGATCAAGAGACCCAGTACTTC.

Worth noting for this clonotype: The junction does not match germline at one end; this may be a read error. This chain connects TRBV7-9 to TRBJ2-2, with no clear D. This CDR3 has 11 amino acids. Germline loops: CDR1 SEHNR, CDR2 FQNEAQ (reference sequence). This CDR3 reads CASSFTEELFF. For the CDR3, the DNA is TGTGCCAGCAGCTTCACCGAGGAGCTGTTTTTT.

The chain combines TRBV11-2 with TRBJ1-1; D might be TRBD1 (5 bases). In germline, CDR1 is SGHAT, CDR2 FQNNGV. The CDR3 runs to 14 residues. With 1 base removed from V and 6 bases from J, the gap between germline ends came to 12 bases. The chain's CDR3 is CASSLGQRVPEAFF. The CDR3 DNA is TGTGCCAGCAGCTTAGGACAGCGAGTCCCTGAAGCTTTCTTT.

The chain uses TRBV3-1 and TRBJ2-3; D possibly matches TRBD1 or TRBD2 (5 bases each). The germline V gene has CDR1 LGHDT and CDR2 YNNKEL (reference sequence). This CDR3 is 15 amino acids long. V gave up 6 bases and J gave up 5 bases, with 18 bases separating them. In DNA, the CDR3 is TGTGCCAGCAGTTATGGAGACAGCGGCAGAGATACGCAGTATTTT. It encodes CASSYGDSGRDTQYF.

The gene calls are TRBV4-1 and TRBJ2-7; 7 positions agree with TRBD2. V dropped 1 base and J dropped 2; count of bases not matched to a gene: 5. The CDR3 consists of 15 residues. In germline, CDR1 is MGHRA, CDR2 YSYEKL. The CDR3 DNA reads as TGCGCCAGCAGCCAAGGTCGGCGGGGGACCTACGAGCAGTACTTC. Its protein product is CASSQGRRGTYEQYF.

This clonotype was observed a single time. The chain recombines TRBV7-3 with TRBJ2-7; D is undetermined. V was cut by 5 bases and J by 0 bases, with 11 bases left in between. Germline V gene data show CDR1 as SGHTA and CDR2 as FQGTGA. This CDR3 has 14 amino acids. CDR3 loop: CASSPSASSYEQYF. The CDR3 DNA follows: TGTGCCAGCAGCCCCTCAGCGAGCTCCTACGAGCAGTACTTC. The entire variable domain, with the rest obtained from reference TRBV7-3 and TRBJ2-7, is as follows: GAGVSQTPSNKVTEKGKYVELRCDPISGHTALYWYRQSLGQGPEFLIYFQGTGAADDSGLPNDRFFAVRPEGSVSTLKIQRTERGDSAVYLCASSPSASSYEQYFGPGTRLTVT.

This chain joins TRBV6-2 or TRBV6-3 and TRBJ1-1; D gene uncertain. Germline values: CDR1 MNHEY, CDR2 SVGEGT. The CDR3 totals 12 residues. Between the trimmed V and J ends, which lost 2 bases and 7 bases, there was a span of 8 bases. CDR3 bases: TGTGCCAGCAGTTACGGCCCAGGTGAAGCTTTCTTT. It specifies CASSYGPGEAFF.

This chain connects TRBV5-1 to TRBJ1-2; tentative D call: TRBD1 (5 bases). This CDR3 comprises 14 residues. V was cut by 1 base and J by 2 bases, with 9 bases left in between. Germline loops: CDR1 SGHRS, CDR2 YFSETQ. DNA of the CDR3: TGCGCCAGCAGCTTGCGTCAGGGAAACTATGGCTACACCTTC. Its translation: CASSLRQGNYGYTF.

The chain recombines TRBV7-9 with TRBJ2-1; D uncertain. Trimming took 2 bases from V and 5 from J, leaving 7 bases between them. Looked up from germline, CDR1 is SEHNR and CDR2 is FQNEAQ (reference sequence). This CDR3 comprises 13 residues. CDR3 protein: CASSLTLHNEQFF. The CDR3, as DNA: TGTGCCAGCAGCTTAACTCTTCACAATGAGCAGTTCTTC. Full variable domain (remainder filled in from reference TRBV7-9 and TRBJ2-1): DTGVSQNPRHKITKRGQNVTFRCDPISEHNRLYWYRQTLGQGPEFLTYFQNEAQLEKSRLLSDRFSAERPKGSFSTLEIQRTEQGDSAMYLCASSLTLHNEQFFGPGTRLTVL.

The genes are TRBV7-6 and TRBJ1-1; D is unresolved. V was clipped by 5 bases and J by 4 bases, with 8 bases between them. The CDR3 is 12 amino acids. Germline CDR1 is SGHVS and CDR2 is FNYEAQ. CDR3 loop: CASSIGSTEAFF. DNA for the CDR3: TGTGCCAGCAGCATAGGCTCCACTGAAGCTTTCTTT.

The chain couples TRBV19 to TRBJ1-1; D is ambiguous. Germline V gene sequence: CDR1 LNHDA, CDR2 SQIVND (reference sequence). This CDR3 is built from 15 residues. Trimming took 6 bases from V and 4 from J, leaving 18 bases between them. CDR3 loop: CASRDNTWLGTEAFF. CDR3 sequence (DNA): TGTGCCAGTAGAGATAACACCTGGCTTGGCACTGAAGCTTTCTTT.